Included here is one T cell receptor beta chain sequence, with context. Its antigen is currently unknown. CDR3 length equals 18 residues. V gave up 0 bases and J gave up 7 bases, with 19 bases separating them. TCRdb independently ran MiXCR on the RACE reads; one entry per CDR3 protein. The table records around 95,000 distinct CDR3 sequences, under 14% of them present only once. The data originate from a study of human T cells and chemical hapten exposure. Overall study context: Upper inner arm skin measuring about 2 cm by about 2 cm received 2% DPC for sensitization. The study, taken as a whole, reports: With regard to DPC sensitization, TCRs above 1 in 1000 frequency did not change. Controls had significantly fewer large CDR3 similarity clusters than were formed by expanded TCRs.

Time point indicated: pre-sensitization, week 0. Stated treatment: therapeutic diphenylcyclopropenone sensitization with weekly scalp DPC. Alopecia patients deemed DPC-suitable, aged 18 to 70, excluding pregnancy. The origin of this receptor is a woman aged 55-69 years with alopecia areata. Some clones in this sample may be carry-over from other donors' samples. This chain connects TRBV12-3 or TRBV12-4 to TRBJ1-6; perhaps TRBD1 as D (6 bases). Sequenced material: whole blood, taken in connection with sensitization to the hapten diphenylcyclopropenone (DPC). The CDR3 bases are TGTGCCAGCAGTTTAGCGTTACAGGGTTTCTCAACGAATTCACCCCTCCACTTT. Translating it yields CASSLALQGFSTNSPLHF.